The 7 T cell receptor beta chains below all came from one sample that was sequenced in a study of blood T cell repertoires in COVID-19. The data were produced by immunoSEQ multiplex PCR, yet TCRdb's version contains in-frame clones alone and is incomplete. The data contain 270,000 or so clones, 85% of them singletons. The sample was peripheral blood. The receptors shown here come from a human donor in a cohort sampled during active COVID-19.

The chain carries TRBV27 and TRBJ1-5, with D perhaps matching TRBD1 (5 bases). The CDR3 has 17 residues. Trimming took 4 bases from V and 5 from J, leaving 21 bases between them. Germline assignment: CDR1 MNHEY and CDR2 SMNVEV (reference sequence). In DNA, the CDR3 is TGTGCCAGCAGTTCCTACACAGGACGGAAGGTGCATCAGCCCCAGCATTTT. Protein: CASSSYTGRKVHQPQHF.

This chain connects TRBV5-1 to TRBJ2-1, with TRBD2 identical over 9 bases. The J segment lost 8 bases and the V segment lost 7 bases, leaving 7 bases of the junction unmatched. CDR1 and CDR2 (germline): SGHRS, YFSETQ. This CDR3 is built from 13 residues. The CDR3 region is CASGREGHYEQFF. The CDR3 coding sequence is TGCGCCAGCGGGCGGGAGGGCCACTATGAGCAGTTCTTC.

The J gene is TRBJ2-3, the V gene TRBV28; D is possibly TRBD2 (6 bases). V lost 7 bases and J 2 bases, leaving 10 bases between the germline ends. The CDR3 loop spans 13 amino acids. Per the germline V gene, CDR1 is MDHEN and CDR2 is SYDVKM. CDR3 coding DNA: TGTGCCAGCAAATCGCGGGACACAGATACGCAGTATTTT. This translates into CASKSRDTDTQYF.

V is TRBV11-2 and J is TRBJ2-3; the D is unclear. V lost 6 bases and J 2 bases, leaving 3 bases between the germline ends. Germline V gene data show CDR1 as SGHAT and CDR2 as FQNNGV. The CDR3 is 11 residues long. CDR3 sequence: CASSYTDTQYF. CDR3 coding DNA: TGTGCCAGCAGTTACACAGATACGCAGTATTTT.

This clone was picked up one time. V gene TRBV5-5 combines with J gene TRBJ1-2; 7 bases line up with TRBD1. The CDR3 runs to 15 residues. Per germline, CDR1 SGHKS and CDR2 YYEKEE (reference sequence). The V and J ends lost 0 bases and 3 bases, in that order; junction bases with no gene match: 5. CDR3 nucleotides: TGTGCCAGCAGCTTGGACGACAGGGATTACTATGGCTACACCTTC. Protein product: CASSLDDRDYYGYTF. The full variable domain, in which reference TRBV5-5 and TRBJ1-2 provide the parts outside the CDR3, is DAGVTQSPTHLIKTRGQQVTLRCSPISGHKSVSWYQQVLGQGPQFIFQYYEKEERGRGNFPDRFSARQFPNYSSELNVNALLLGDSALYLCASSLDDRDYYGYTFGSGTRLTVV.

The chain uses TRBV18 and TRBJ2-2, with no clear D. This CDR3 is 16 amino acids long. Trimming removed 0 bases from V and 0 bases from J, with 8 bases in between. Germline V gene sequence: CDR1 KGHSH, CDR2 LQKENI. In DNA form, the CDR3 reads TGTGCCAGCTCACCACCGGGCCTGGCGAACACCGGGGAGCTGTTTTTT. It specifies CASSPPGLANTGELFF.

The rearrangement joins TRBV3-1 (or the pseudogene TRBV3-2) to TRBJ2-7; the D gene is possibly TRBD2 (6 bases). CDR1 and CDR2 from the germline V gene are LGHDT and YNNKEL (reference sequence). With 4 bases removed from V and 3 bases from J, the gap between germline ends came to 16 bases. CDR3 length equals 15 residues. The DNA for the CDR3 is TGTGCCAGCAGCCGCCGGGACTCCCCCAACTACGAGCAGTACTTC. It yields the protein CASSRRDSPNYEQYF.